The clone carrying this T cell receptor beta chain has a handful of counts. Its antigen is as yet unknown. Primers used in a second PCR of about 7 to 11 cycles were a sample-barcoded 5' primer and a J-beta primer mix. TCRdb re-derived calls from the 5' RACE reads in MiXCR, one entry per CDR3 protein. The profile shows 1.8 million or so distinct CDR3 sequences, roughly two fifths of them singletons. The CDR3 has 13 amino acids. The germline V and J ends were trimmed by 5 bases and 3 bases, with 11 bases remaining between them. From germline, CDR1 is SGHVS and CDR2 FNYEAQ. Extraction yielded at least 5 micrograms of total RNA per sample. These data are taken from a study of blood T cells in healthy people across ages. General observations from the study: A strong correlation between TCR beta diversity and naive T cell percentage was seen.

The sample taken for sequencing was blood. The TCR originated in a human donor in good health. This sequence joins TRBV7-6 and TRBJ2-7, with D hard to call. The DNA for the CDR3 is TGTGCCAGCAGCGACTCCCAGATCTACGAGCAGTACTTC. As protein: CASSDSQIYEQYF.